This TCR beta chain was captured by sequencing in a study of CD8 T cells in ankylosing spondylitis. From the 5' RACE reads, TCRdb called clonotypes with MiXCR, one entry per CDR3 protein. The table lists a few hundred thousand distinct CDR3 sequences, 20% to 25% of them singletons, with about a sixth in the top ten. CDR1 and CDR2 (germline): MNHEY, SVGEGT. The length of the CDR3 is 13 residues. V shed 6 bases, J shed 5 bases, and the junction held 4 bases outside the gene matches. This clonotype has a handful of counts. Its antigen remains unknown. Points from the study as a whole: Made up of several highly homologous variants, a TCR beta motif appeared characteristic of ankylosing spondylitis blood. Disease-linked clones were reportedly significantly enriched in matched ankylosing spondylitis synovial fluid.

Sequenced: blood, either unsorted or a sorted T cell fraction (not recorded which). The gene calls are TRBV6-2 or TRBV6-3 and TRBJ2-1, with 7 bases fitting TRBD1. The clonotype originates from a male donor with ankylosing spondylitis. CDR3 coding DNA: TGTGCCAGCAGGGACAGGACCGACAATGAGCAGTTCTTC. As protein: CASRDRTDNEQFF.